One sample yielded the 9 T cell receptor beta chains listed below, sequenced in a study of beta chain features in type 1 diabetes. As every portion of the isolated RNA was reverse transcribed, the sequencing read expressed TCRB transcripts. Method: immunoSEQ multiplex PCR; TCRdb's copy keeps in-frame clones and lacks some. This table holds about 130,000 clones, about a tenth found once. The sample consisted of central memory CD4+ T cells from blood. Source of these receptors: a man in his late teens or twenties in good health.

This clone was picked up a small number of times. This chain links TRBV29-1 with TRBJ2-1; the match to TRBD2 covers 12 bases. Germline values: CDR1 SQVTM, CDR2 ANQGSEA. The CDR3 is 18 residues long. V was pared by 5 bases and J by 0 bases, with 11 bases of the junction left unmatched. DNA of the CDR3: TGCAGCGTTCCCCGAAGGACTAGCGGGGTGCTCTCCTACAATGAGCAGTTCTTC. It encodes CSVPRRTSGVLSYNEQFF.

This clone turned up a few times. The sample contains more than one DNA sequence encoding this CDR3. The rearrangement links TRBV20-1 to TRBJ2-7; the D is unclear. The V gene's germline CDR1 is DFQATT and CDR2 SNEGSKA (reference sequence). The CDR3 consists of 11 residues. The V and J ends lost 3 bases and 4 bases respectively, with 7 bases between them. The CDR3 is CSASPGYEQYF. The CDR3 region has the DNA TGCAGTGCTAGTCCCGGTTACGAGCAGTACTTC.

This clone was counted a few times. V gene TRBV7-2 combines with J gene TRBJ2-7, with TRBD2 identical over 7 bases. After removal of 5 bases from V and 6 bases from J, the junction contained 16 bases not matched to a gene. Germline V gives CDR1 SGHTA, CDR2 FQGNSA. The CDR3 runs to 16 residues. The CDR3 nucleotides read TGTGCCAGCAGCAATTACGAGGTAGCGGGTAGAGGCGAGCAGTACTTC. Translated: CASSNYEVAGRGEQYF.

The chain links TRBV5-6 to TRBJ2-7; D is uncertain. In germline, CDR1 is SGHDT, CDR2 YYEEEE. V shed 1 base and J shed 3 bases, with 8 bases lying between them. The CDR3 sequence is 13 residues long. The CDR3 reads CASSLPTLYEQYF. The CDR3 nucleotides are TGTGCCAGCAGCTTGCCCACTCTCTACGAGCAGTACTTC.

The CDR3 protein is CASSLGTGQETQYF. The CDR3 DNA reads as TGTGCCAGCAGCTTAGGGACAGGGCAAGAGACCCAGTACTTC. This chain links TRBV7-9 with TRBJ2-5; 8 bases are shared with TRBD1. Trimming removed 1 base from V and 2 bases from J; junction bases left unmatched: 0. CDR1 and CDR2 (germline): SEHNR, FQNEAQ (reference sequence). There are 14 residues in the CDR3.

Here the CDR3 reads CASSLGLYQETQYF. The DNA of the CDR3 is TGTGCCAGCAGTCTCGGACTATACCAAGAGACCCAGTACTTC. The chain is built from TRBV28 and TRBJ2-5, with D possibly matching TRBD2 (6 bases). Germline assignment: CDR1 MDHEN and CDR2 SYDVKM. The V gene lost 5 bases and the J gene lost 0 bases, with 10 bases spanning the gap. The CDR3 loop spans 14 amino acids.

The chain links TRBV11-2 to TRBJ1-5; the D is unclear. This CDR3 has 13 amino acids. Germline CDR1 and CDR2: SGHAT and FQNNGV. The germline V and J ends were trimmed by 0 bases and 4 bases, with 4 bases remaining between them. CDR3 protein: CASSLEANQPQHF. The CDR3 nucleotides are TGTGCCAGCAGCTTAGAAGCGAATCAGCCCCAGCATTTT.

This clone was detected only a few times. The J gene is TRBJ2-3, the V gene TRBV6-1, with 8 bases that match TRBD1. The CDR3 sequence is 14 residues long. Germline trimming cut 7 bases from V and 0 bases from J; bases unmatched to any gene: 3. CDR1 MNHNS and CDR2 SASEGT come from the germline V gene. In DNA form, the CDR3 reads TGTGCCAGCACCCAGGGGGCTAGCACAGATACGCAGTATTTT. This sequence encodes CASTQGASTDTQYF.

This clone has more than one count but fewer than ten. The chain employs TRBV30 and TRBJ1-6; TRBD1 is a possible D gene (6 bases). V was pared by 4 bases and J by 8 bases, with 12 bases between. This CDR3 has 13 residues. Germline values: CDR1 GTSNPN, CDR2 SVGIG (reference sequence). CDR3 coding DNA: TGTGCCTGGACCCCAGGGGTGCATTCACCCCTCCACTTT. It encodes CAWTPGVHSPLHF.